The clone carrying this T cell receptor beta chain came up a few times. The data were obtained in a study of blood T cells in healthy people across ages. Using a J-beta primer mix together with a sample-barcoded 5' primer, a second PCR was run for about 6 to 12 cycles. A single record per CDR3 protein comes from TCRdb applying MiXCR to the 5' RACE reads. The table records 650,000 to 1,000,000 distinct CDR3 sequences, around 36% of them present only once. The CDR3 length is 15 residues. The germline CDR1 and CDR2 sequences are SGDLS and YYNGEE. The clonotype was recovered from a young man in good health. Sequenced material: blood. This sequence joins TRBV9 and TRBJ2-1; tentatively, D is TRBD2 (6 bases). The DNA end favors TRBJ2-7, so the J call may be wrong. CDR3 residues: CASSVGRTTYNEQYF. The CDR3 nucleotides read TGTGCCAGCAGCGTGGGGAGGACCACCTACAATGAGCAGTACTTC.